The rows below give T cell receptor beta chains drawn from one sample of a study of regulatory T cells in long-lasting Graves disease. TCRdb ran MiXCR on the multiplex PCR reads and lists one entry per CDR3 protein. Of about 340,000 distinct CDR3 sequences in the sample, around a fifth were seen once. Material: peripheral blood mononuclear cells (PBMCs), obtained when the disease was refractory, from a patient treated with antithyroid drugs. All receptors derive from a female donor with Graves disease. The CDR3 runs from the conserved cysteine through the conserved F or W. D genes are given only for firm matches. Where a row states a size, it is once, few, many or the class of an expanded clone; other rows omit it.

clone_size	cdr3_length	d_call	v_call	j_call	cdr3_aa	cdr3_nt
few	15	-	TRBV3-1	TRBJ1-6	CASSPGTSRGSPLHF	TGTGCCAGCAGCCCAGGGACCAGCCGTGGTTCACCCCTCCACTTT
-	16	-	TRBV25-1	TRBJ2-5	CANSWTVSGPQETQYF	TGTGCCAACTCTTGGACAGTATCAGGGCCGCAAGAGACCCAGTACTTC
-	15	-	TRBV7-2	TRBJ2-4	CASSPTDPGKNIQYF	TGTGCCAGCAGTCCGACAGACCCGGGCAAAAACATTCAGTACTTC
many	13	-	TRBV29-1	TRBJ1-1	CSVCRDVGLEAFF	TGCAGCGTTTGTAGGGACGTAGGACTTGAAGCTTTCTTT
many	20	TRBD1	TRBV6-1	TRBJ1-2	CASGGWGTQIPRGLNYGYTF	TGTGCCAGCGGTGGGTGGGGTACCCAGATTCCCAGGGGGCTGAACTATGGCTACACCTTC
-	17	-	TRBV27	TRBJ1-2	CASSPRGTSVDTDGYTF	TGTGCCAGCTCTCCCCGCGGGACAAGTGTGGATACCGATGGCTACACCTTC
many	14	-	TRBV11-2	TRBJ2-2	CASSLEGVTGELFF	TGTGCCAGCAGCTTAGAAGGCGTCACCGGGGAGCTGTTTTTT
many	17	-	TRBV12-3/TRBV12-4	TRBJ1-1	CASSLGSLAGMNTEAFF	TGTGCCAGCAGTTTAGGCAGCCTGGCGGGAATGAACACTGAAGCTTTCTTT
few	13	TRBD2	TRBV29-1	TRBJ2-7	CSVLEAGVNEQYF	TGCAGCGTTCTGGAAGCGGGAGTAAACGAGCAGTACTTC
many	13	-	TRBV2	TRBJ1-1	CASSEETGIEAFF	TGTGCCAGCAGTGAAGAAACCGGAATTGAAGCTTTCTTT
many	13	-	TRBV11-2	TRBJ2-7	CASHGSGTYEQYF	TGTGCCAGTCACGGTTCTGGGACCTACGAGCAGTACTTC
-	17	-	TRBV4-1	TRBJ1-2	CASSQAKEQLPNYGYTF	TGCGCCAGCAGCCAAGCGAAGGAGCAGCTCCCTAACTATGGCTACACCTTC
many	15	TRBD2	TRBV28	TRBJ2-7	CATRPGLAGAYEQYF	TGTGCCACCCGACCGGGACTAGCGGGAGCCTACGAGCAGTACTTC
-	14	-	TRBV20-1	TRBJ1-1	CSATEPGHFTEAFF	TGCAGTGCCACCGAACCGGGACATTTCACTGAAGCTTTCTTT
few	15	-	TRBV11-3	TRBJ1-2	CASSKSREAGDGYTF	TGTGCCAGCAGTAAAAGCAGGGAGGCGGGAGATGGCTACACCTTC
many	14	-	TRBV28	TRBJ1-5	CASSFTGLNQPQHF	TGTGCCAGCAGTTTCACAGGGCTCAATCAGCCCCAGCATTTT
many	16	-	TRBV28	TRBJ1-5	CASRSHLLTSNQPQHF	TGTGCCAGCAGGTCGCATCTCCTAACTAGCAATCAGCCCCAGCATTTT
few	17	TRBD1	TRBV7-2	TRBJ1-2	CASRRILDPRQGGGYTF	TGTGCCAGCAGGAGAATACTCGACCCAAGACAGGGAGGTGGCTACACCTTC
-	16	TRBD1	TRBV28	TRBJ2-7	CASSLPGQTISYEQYF	TGTGCCAGCAGTCTTCCGGGACAGACTATTTCCTACGAGCAGTACTTC
many	14	TRBD1	TRBV11-2	TRBJ2-7	CASSQQGGTYEQYF	TGTGCCAGCAGCCAACAGGGGGGAACCTACGAGCAGTACTTC
-	14	TRBD2	TRBV6-2/TRBV6-3	TRBJ2-5	CASNLAGGPETQYF	TGTGCCAGCAATCTAGCGGGGGGGCCAGAGACCCAGTACTTC
few	14	-	TRBV5-6	TRBJ1-1	CASSLGMVNTEAFF	TGTGCCAGCAGCTTGGGGATGGTCAACACTGAAGCTTTCTTT
-	14	-	TRBV7-9	TRBJ2-7	CASSAAPYSYEQYF	TGTGCCAGCAGCGCAGCCCCGTATTCCTACGAGCAGTACTTC
-	17	-	TRBV27	TRBJ2-3	CASSPQIWESSTDTQYF	TGTGCCAGCAGTCCCCAGATTTGGGAGTCTAGCACAGATACGCAGTATTTT
many	15	TRBD1	TRBV7-2	TRBJ2-5	CASSSGTGARETQYF	TGTGCCAGCAGCTCCGGGACAGGGGCTCGGGAGACCCAGTACTTC
-	15	-	TRBV20-1	TRBJ1-2	CSAKRTGSHFYGYTF	TGCAGTGCAAAGAGAACAGGGTCCCACTTCTATGGCTACACCTTC
-	14	TRBD1	TRBV6-1	TRBJ2-7	CASSNRDRVYEQYF	TGTGCCAGCAGTAACCGGGACAGGGTCTACGAGCAGTACTTC
-	14	-	TRBV11-1	TRBJ2-1	CASSLDLGGNEQFF	TGTGCCAGCAGCTTAGACTTGGGCGGCAATGAGCAGTTCTTC